The T cell receptor (beta chain) described here comes from a study of OX40 agonist ivuxolimab in advanced cancers. Looking at the study overall: A partial response was reached by three patients: one with hepatocellular carcinoma and two with cutaneous melanoma.

Sequencing used immunoSEQ multiplex PCR; TCRdb keeps in-frame clones, though not all of them. Among some 50,000 clones, more than 80% were seen once, and the ten largest hold 0.69%. CDR1 is LNHDA and CDR2 is SQIVND in the germline V gene (reference sequence). V was shortened by 3 bases and J by 4 bases, with 16 bases between the two germline ends. The CDR3 has 15 residues. Sequenced material: CD4+ or CD8+ T cells sorted from blood, taken in a trial of the OX40 agonist ivuxolimab. The clonotype comes from an adult with an advanced solid tumor such as melanoma, head and neck, liver or kidney cancer. This sequence joins TRBV19 and TRBJ2-7; D might be TRBD1 (6 bases). The CDR3 sequence: CASSMEAGAHYEQYF. The CDR3 DNA is TGTGCCAGTAGTATGGAGGCAGGGGCACATTACGAGCAGTACTTC. Full variable domain (rest looked up from reference TRBV19 and TRBJ2-7): DGGITQSPKYLFRKEGQNVTLSCEQNLNHDAMYWYRQDPGQGLRLIYYSQIVNDFQKGDIAEGYSVSREKKESFPLTVTSAQKNPTAFYLCASSMEAGAHYEQYFGPGTRLTVT.